Below are 4 T cell receptor beta chains sequenced from a single sample in a study of blood T cell repertoires in COVID-19 (dated by TCRdb to 2018 to 2020). Library preparation used the immunoSEQ multiplex PCR assay. TCRdb's version of the immuneACCESS table is confined to in-frame rearrangements and falls short of the full clone set. An unresolved V gene accounts for under half of the shortfall where checked; the remainder is of unknown origin. The sample records about 140,000 clones, approximately 78% of which are singletons. In total, the top ten clones hold roughly 4% of the sample. Sequenced sample: peripheral blood. The receptor source for this set is a woman of 80 years or more with acute or convalescent COVID-19.

V is TRBV28 and J is TRBJ1-6; unclear D gene. The V gene's germline CDR1 is MDHEN and CDR2 SYDVKM. CDR3 length equals 20 residues. V shed 6 bases and J shed 5 bases, with 29 bases lying between them. This CDR3 reads CASRNKGDKNSRHNNSPLHF. The CDR3 DNA follows: TGTGCCAGCAGGAACAAAGGCGACAAGAATTCCCGCCACAATAATTCACCCCTCCACTTT.

This chain uses TRBV5-1 with TRBJ2-7; D possibly corresponds to TRBD1 (5 bases). Trimming removed 4 bases at V and 0 bases at J, with 14 bases between. The CDR3 is 15 amino acids. Germline CDR1 is SGHRS and CDR2 is YFSETQ. DNA for the CDR3: TGCGCCAGCAGCCCTTTGGACACGCACTCCTACGAGCAGTACTTC. Amino acid sequence: CASSPLDTHSYEQYF. Variable domain in full (rest from reference TRBV5-1 and TRBJ2-7): KAGVTQTPRYLIKTRGQQVTLSCSPISGHRSVSWYQQTPGQGLQFLFEYFSETQRNKGNFPGRFSGRQFSNSRSEMNVSTLELGDSALYLCASSPLDTHSYEQYFGPGTRLTVT.

This chain connects TRBV30 to TRBJ1-4; a weak D match, TRBD1 (5 bases). V was shortened by 1 base and J by 0 bases, with 18 bases between the two germline ends. Germline V gene data show CDR1 as GTSNPN and CDR2 as SVGIG (reference sequence). The CDR3 has 18 amino acids. The DNA of the CDR3 is TGTGCCTGGAGTGGTGGCTCCGCCAGGGCCTCAACTAATGAAAAACTGTTTTTT. Amino acids: CAWSGGSARASTNEKLFF.

Notes on this clone: Different DNA sequences within this sample yield the same CDR3. V gene TRBV4-2 combines with J gene TRBJ2-3; 13 bases line up with TRBD2. Per germline, CDR1 LGHNA and CDR2 YNFKEQ. This CDR3 has 16 amino acids. J lost 3 bases, V lost 0 bases, and 0 bases had no gene match. The CDR3 coding sequence is TGTGCCAGCAGCCAAGAACTAGCGGGAGGGACAGATACGCAGTATTTT. Protein: CASSQELAGGTDTQYF.